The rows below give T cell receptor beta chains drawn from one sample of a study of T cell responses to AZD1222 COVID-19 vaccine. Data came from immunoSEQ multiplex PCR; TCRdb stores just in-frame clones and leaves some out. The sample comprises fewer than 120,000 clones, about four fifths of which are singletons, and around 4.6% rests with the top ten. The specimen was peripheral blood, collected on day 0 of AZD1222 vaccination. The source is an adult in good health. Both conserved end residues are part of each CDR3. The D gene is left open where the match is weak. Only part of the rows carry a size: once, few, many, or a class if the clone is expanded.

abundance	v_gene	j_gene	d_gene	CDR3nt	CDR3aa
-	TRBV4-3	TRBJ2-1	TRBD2	TGCGCCAGCAGCCAAGATCTGGGCGGCGGGAGGGCGGGTTACAATGAGCAGTTCTTC	CASSQDLGGGRAGYNEQFF
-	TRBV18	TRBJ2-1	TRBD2	TGTGCCAGCTCAGCCCTAGCGGGGGACTACCACAATGAGCAGTTCTTC	CASSALAGDYHNEQFF
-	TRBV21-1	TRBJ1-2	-	TGTGCCAGCAGCTCATCGGCGGGACAGTATAACTTC	CASSSSAGQYNF
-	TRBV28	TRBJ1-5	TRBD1	TGTGCCAGCAGTTCCAGGGGGATGGGGCCCCAGCATTTT	CASSSRGMGPQHF
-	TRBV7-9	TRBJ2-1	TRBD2	TGTGCCAGCAGCCCTGGACTTAGCGGGACGGGGAGACAGTTCTTC	CASSPGLSGTGRQFF
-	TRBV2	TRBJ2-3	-	TGTGCCAGCAGTGGTCAGGGAGGCACAGATACGCAGTATTTT	CASSGQGGTDTQYF
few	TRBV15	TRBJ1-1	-	TGTGCCACCAGCAGAGTGGCAGGCCAGCCCACTGAAGCTTTCTTT	CATSRVAGQPTEAFF
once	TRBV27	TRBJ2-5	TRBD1	TGTGCCAGCAGAAAACAGGGGCGCCAAGAGACCCAGTACTTC	CASRKQGRQETQYF
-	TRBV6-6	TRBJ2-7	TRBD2	TGTGCCACCAAGGGCGGGAGTGGCTACGAGCAGTACTTC	CATKGGSGYEQYF
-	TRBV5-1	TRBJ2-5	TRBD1	TGCGCCAGCAGCAAAGACAGGGTCGGAGAGACCCAGTACTTC	CASSKDRVGETQYF
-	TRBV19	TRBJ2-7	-	TGTGCCAGTAGTATATCCCATCCGAGCTCCTACGAGCAGTACTTC	CASSISHPSSYEQYF
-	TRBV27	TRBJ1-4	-	TGTGCCAACTCTTGGGGCACTAATGAAAAACTGTTTTTT	CANSWGTNEKLFF
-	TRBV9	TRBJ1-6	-	TGTGCCAGCAGCGTCTCGGGGGGGAACTCACCCCTCCACTTT	CASSVSGGNSPLHF
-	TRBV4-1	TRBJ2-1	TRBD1	TGCGCCAGCAGCCAAGCGGGACAGGGAGTTTGGAATGAGCAGTTCTTC	CASSQAGQGVWNEQFF
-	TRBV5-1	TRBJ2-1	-	TGCGCCAGCAGCTTGTCCCCTAGCGCCTCCTACAATGAGCAGTTCTTC	CASSLSPSASYNEQFF
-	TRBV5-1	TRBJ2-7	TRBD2	TGCGCCAGCAGGCGGGAGTACGAGCAGTACTTC	CASRREYEQYF